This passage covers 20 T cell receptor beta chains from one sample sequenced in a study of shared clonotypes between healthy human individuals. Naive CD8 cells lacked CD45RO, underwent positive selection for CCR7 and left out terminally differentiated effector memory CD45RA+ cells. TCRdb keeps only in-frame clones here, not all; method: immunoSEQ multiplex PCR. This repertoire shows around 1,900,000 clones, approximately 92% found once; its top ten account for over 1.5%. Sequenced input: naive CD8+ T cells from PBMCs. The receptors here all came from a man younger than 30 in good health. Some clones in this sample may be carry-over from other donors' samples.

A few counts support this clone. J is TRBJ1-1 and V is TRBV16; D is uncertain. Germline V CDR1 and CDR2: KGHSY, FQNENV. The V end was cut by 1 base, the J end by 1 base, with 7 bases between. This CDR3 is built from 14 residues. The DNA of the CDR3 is TGTGCCAGCAGCCAATTTCGAGGGAACACTGAAGCTTTCTTT. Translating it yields CASSQFRGNTEAFF.

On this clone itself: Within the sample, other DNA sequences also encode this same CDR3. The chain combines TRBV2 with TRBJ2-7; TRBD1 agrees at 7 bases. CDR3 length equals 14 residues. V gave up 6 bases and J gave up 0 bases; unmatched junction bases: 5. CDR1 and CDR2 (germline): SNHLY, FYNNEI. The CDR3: CASRAGTVSYEQYF. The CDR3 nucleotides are TGTGCCAGCAGGGCCGGGACAGTCTCCTACGAGCAGTACTTC.

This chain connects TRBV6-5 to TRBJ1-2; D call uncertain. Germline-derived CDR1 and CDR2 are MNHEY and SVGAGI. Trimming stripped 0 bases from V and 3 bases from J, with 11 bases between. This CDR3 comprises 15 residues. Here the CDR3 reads CASSYSVGWDYGYTF. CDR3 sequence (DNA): TGTGCCAGCAGTTACTCGGTCGGATGGGACTATGGCTACACCTTC.

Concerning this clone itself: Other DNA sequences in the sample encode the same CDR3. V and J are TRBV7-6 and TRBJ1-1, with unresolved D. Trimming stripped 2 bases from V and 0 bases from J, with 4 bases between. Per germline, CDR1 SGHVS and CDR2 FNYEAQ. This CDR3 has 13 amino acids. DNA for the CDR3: TGTGCCAGCAGCTTATATCTGAACACTGAAGCTTTCTTT. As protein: CASSLYLNTEAFF.

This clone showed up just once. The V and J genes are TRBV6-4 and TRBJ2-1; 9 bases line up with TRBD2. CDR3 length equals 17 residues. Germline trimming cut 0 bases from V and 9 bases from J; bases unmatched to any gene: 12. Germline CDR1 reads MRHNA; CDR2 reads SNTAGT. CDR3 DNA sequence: TGTGCCAGCAGTGACTCCCTGCTAGCGGGGCCTGCGGCTGAGCAGTTCTTC. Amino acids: CASSDSLLAGPAAEQFF.

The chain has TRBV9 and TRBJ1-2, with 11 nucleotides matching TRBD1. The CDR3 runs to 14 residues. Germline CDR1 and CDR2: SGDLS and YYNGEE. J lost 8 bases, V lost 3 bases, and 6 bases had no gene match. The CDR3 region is CASSADRGRLGYTF. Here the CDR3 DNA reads TGTGCCAGCAGCGCGGACAGGGGGCGTTTGGGCTACACCTTC. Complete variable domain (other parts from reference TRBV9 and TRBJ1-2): DSGVTQTPKHLITATGQRVTLRCSPRSGDLSVYWYQQSLDQGLQFLIQYYNGEERAKGNILERFSAQQFPDLHSELNLSSLELGDSALYFCASSADRGRLGYTFGSGTRLTVV.

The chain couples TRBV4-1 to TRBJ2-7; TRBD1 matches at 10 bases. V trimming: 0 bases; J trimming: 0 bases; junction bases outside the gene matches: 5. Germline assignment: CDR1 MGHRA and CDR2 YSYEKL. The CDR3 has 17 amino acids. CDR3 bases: TGCGCCAGCAGCCAAGAACTGGGACAGGGGAGCTCCTACGAGCAGTACTTC. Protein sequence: CASSQELGQGSSYEQYF.

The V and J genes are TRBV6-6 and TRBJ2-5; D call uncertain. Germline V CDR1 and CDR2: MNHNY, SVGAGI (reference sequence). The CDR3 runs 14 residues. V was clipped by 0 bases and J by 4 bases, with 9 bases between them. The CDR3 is CASSYSSIGETQYF. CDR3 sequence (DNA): TGTGCCAGCAGTTACTCGAGTATAGGAGAGACCCAGTACTTC.

The CDR3 loop is CASSVGTGSNEQFF. CDR3 coding DNA: TGCGCCAGCAGCGTCGGGACAGGGTCCAATGAGCAGTTCTTC. This chain connects TRBV4-3 to TRBJ2-1, with 9 nucleotides matching TRBD1. Trimming removed 5 bases from V and 6 bases from J; junction bases left unmatched: 5. The CDR3 contains 14 residues. CDR1 is LGHNA, CDR2 YSLEER, per germline.

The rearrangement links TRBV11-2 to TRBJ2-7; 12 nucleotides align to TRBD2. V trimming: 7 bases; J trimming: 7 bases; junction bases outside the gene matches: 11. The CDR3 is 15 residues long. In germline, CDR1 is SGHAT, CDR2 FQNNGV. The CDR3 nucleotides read TGTGCCAGCACCTTGCTAGCGGGAGGGGCGGGGGAGCAGTACTTC. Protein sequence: CASTLLAGGAGEQYF.

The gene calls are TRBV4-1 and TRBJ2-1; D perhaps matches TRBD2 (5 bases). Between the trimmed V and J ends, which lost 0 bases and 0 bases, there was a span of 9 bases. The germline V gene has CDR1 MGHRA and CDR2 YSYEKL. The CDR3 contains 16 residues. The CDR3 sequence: CASSQELGSSYNEQFF. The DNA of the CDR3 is TGCGCCAGCAGCCAAGAATTAGGGAGCTCCTACAATGAGCAGTTCTTC.

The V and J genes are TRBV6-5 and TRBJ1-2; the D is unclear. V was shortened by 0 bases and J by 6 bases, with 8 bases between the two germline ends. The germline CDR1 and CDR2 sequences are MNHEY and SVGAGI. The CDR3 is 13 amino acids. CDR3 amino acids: CASSYSESDGYTF. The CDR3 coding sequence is TGTGCCAGCAGTTACTCGGAAAGCGATGGCTACACCTTC.

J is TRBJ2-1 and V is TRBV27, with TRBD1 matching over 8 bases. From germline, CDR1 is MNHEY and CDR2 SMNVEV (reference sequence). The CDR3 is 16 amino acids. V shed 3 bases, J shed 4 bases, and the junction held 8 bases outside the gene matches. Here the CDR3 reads CASSFLHGQGYNEQFF. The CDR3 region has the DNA TGTGCCAGCAGTTTCCTACATGGACAGGGTTACAATGAGCAGTTCTTC.

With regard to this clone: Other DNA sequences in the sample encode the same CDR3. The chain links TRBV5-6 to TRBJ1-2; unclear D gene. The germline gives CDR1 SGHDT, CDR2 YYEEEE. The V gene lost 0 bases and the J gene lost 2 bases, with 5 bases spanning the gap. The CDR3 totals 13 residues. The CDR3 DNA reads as TGTGCCAGCAGCTTGGGAACAAACTATGGCTACACCTTC. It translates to CASSLGTNYGYTF.

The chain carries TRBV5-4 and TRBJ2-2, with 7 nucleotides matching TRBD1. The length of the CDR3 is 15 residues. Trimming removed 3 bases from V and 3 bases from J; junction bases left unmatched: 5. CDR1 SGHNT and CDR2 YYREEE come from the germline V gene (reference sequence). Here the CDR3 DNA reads TGTGCCAGCAGCTCGGACAGGTCCCACACCGGGGAGCTGTTTTTT. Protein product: CASSSDRSHTGELFF.

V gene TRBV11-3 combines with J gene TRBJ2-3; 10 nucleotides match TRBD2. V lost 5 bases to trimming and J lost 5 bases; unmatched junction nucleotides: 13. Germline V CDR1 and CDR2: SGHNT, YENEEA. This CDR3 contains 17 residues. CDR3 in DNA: TGTGCCAGCAGCCCAAGAAAAAGCGGGAGGGATGGAGATACGCAGTATTTT. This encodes CASSPRKSGRDGDTQYF. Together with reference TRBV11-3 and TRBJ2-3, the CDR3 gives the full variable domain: EAGVVQSPRYKIIEKKQPVAFWCNPISGHNTLYWYLQNLGQGPELLIRYENEEAVDDSQLPKDRFSAERLKGVDSTLKIQPAELGDSAVYLCASSPRKSGRDGDTQYFGPGTRLTVL.

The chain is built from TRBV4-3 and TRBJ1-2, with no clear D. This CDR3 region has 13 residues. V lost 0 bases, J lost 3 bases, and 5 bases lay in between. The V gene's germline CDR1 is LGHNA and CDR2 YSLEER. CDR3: CASSQDPDYGYTF. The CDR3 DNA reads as TGCGCCAGCAGCCAAGATCCGGACTATGGCTACACCTTC.

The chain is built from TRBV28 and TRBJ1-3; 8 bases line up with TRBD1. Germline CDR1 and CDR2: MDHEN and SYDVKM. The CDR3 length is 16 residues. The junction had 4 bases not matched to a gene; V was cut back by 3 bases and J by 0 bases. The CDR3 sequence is CASSLWTGSSGNTIYF. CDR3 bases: TGTGCCAGCAGTTTGTGGACAGGGTCCTCTGGAAACACCATATATTTT.

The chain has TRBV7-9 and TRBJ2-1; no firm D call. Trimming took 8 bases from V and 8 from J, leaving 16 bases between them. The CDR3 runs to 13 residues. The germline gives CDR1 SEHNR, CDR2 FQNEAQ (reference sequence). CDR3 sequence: CASGTHHLDEQFF. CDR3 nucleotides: TGTGCCAGCGGTACTCACCACCTCGATGAGCAGTTCTTC.

CDR3 protein: CASGTGQGYYEQYF. CDR3 bases: TGTGCCAGCGGTACGGGACAGGGCTATTACGAGCAGTACTTC. The chain combines TRBV5-6 with TRBJ2-7; 9 bases are shared with TRBD1. V was pared by 7 bases and J by 4 bases, with 9 bases of the junction left unmatched. This CDR3 has 14 residues. CDR1 SGHDT and CDR2 YYEEEE come from the germline V gene.